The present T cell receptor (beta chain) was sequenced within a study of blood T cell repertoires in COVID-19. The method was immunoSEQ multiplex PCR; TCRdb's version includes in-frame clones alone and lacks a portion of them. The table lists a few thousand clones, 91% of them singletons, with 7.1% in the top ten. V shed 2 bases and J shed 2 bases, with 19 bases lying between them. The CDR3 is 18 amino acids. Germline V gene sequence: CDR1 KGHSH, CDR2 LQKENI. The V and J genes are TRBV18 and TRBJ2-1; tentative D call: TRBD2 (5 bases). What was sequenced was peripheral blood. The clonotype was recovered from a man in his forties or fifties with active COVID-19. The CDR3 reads CASSPEGRLFDTYNEQFF. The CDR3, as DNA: TGTGCCAGCTCACCAGAGGGTAGGTTATTCGACACCTACAATGAGCAGTTCTTC.